The present T cell receptor beta chain was sequenced within a study of T cell repertoires in cytomegalovirus infection. Across the study: CMV infection together with matching HLA type was indicated by public TCR beta signatures.

TCRdb re-called the reads through MiXCR, storing one row per CDR3 protein. The sample lists 450,000 to 650,000 distinct CDR3 sequences; about 26% were seen once. The CDR3 consists of 11 residues. V was cut by 8 bases and J by 5 bases, with 7 bases left in between. Per germline, CDR1 MNHNY and CDR2 SVGAGI (reference sequence). As to this clonotype: As yet, its antigen is unknown.

Regarding the study as a whole: HLA-C-restricted, CMV-specific TCR beta clonotypes were dominant ex vivo. Cumulative public TCR beta family frequency identified CMV carriers with the relevant HLA.

The V gene is TRBV6-6, the J gene TRBJ1-3; D ambiguous. Material: PBMCs. This TCR derives from a human donor in good health (CMV status not recorded). Some clones in this sample may be carry-over from other donors' samples. DNA of the CDR3: TGTGCCAGCGCAATTAGAAACACCATATATTTT. Its protein product is CASAIRNTIYF.